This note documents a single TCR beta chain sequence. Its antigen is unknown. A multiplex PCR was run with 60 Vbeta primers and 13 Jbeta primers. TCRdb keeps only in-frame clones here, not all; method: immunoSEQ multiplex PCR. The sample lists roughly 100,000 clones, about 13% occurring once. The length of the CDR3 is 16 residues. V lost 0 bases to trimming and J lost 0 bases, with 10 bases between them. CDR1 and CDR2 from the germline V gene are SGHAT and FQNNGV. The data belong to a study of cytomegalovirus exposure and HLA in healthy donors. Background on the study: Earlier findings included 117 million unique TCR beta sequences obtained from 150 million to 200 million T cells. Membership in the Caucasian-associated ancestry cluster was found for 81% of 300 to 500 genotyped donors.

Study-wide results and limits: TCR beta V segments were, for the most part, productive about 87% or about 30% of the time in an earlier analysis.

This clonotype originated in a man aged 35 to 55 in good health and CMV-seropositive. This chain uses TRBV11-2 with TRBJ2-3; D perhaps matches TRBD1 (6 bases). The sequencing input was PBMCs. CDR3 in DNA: TGTGCCAGCAGCTTAGACGCCAGGGGTAGCACAGATACGCAGTATTTT. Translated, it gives CASSLDARGSTDTQYF.